These 12 T cell receptor beta chains came from one sample sequenced in a study of shared clonotypes between healthy human individuals (dated by TCRdb to 2018 to 2021). Library construction relied on the immunoSEQ multiplex PCR assay. The table comes from immuneACCESS by way of TCRdb, which keeps in-frame sequences with V and J called. Part of the clones is missing from these tables; in studies checked, under half for an unresolved V gene and the rest for unknown reasons. The sample table records millions of clones; 90% to 95% of these occur just once. The ten largest account for 0.13% to 0.15% of the sample. The sequenced sample was naive CD4+ T cells sorted from blood. The cell subset or site label, as the study defines it: CD45RA+ positively selected. These receptors were obtained from a man between 18 and 29 years old in good health.

This rearrangement joins TRBV18 to TRBJ2-1, with D tentatively TRBD2 (6 bases). V lost 2 bases to trimming and J lost 1 base, with 12 bases between them. The CDR3 is 16 residues long. The germline CDR1 and CDR2 sequences are KGHSH and LQKENI. The CDR3 sequence is CASSPGIAVSYNEQFF. For the CDR3, the DNA is TGTGCCAGCTCACCAGGGATAGCGGTTTCCTACAATGAGCAGTTCTTC. Based on the CDR3 plus reference TRBV18 and TRBJ2-1, the full variable domain is NAGVMQNPRHLVRRRGQEARLRCSPMKGHSHVYWYRQLPEEGLKFMVYLQKENIIDESGMPKERFSAEFPKEGPSILRIQQVVRGDSAAYFCASSPGIAVSYNEQFFGPGTRLTVL.

This chain connects TRBV30 to TRBJ1-2; 11 bases fit TRBD1. Germline assignment: CDR1 GTSNPN and CDR2 SVGIG (reference sequence). Trimming cost V 4 bases and J 2 bases; bases outside gene matches: 15. The CDR3 is made up of 18 amino acids. CDR3 in DNA: TGTGCCTGGACCGGGGACAGGGGGAAGGTCGGACTCAACTATGGCTACACCTTC. It codes for CAWTGDRGKVGLNYGYTF.

This clone is a singleton in its sample. The chain has TRBV5-1 and TRBJ2-5, with 9 bases matching TRBD1. V gave up 6 bases and J gave up 0 bases; unmatched junction bases: 6. CDR3 size: 15 residues. Germline V gene data show CDR1 as SGHRS and CDR2 as YFSETQ. CDR3 sequence reads: CASIPGTGYQETQYF. As DNA, the CDR3 is TGCGCCAGCATCCCCGGGACAGGGTACCAAGAGACCCAGTACTTC.

The chain's CDR3 is CASSLNPDSRKGGDTQYF. CDR3 DNA sequence: TGTGCCAGCAGCTTAAATCCGGACAGTCGGAAAGGGGGAGATACGCAGTATTTT. The genes are TRBV7-3 and TRBJ2-3; possible D gene TRBD1, 6 bases. The ends were cut back, 1 base at V and 5 bases at J, with 22 bases in the middle. Germline V CDR1 and CDR2: SGHTA, FQGTGA. This CDR3 contains 18 residues.

The CDR3 region has the DNA TGTGCCAGCACCAACCCTTCGGGGGCGAACACTGAAGCTTTCTTT. It yields the protein CASTNPSGANTEAFF. V is TRBV28 and J is TRBJ1-1, with D possibly being TRBD1 (6 bases). The CDR3 runs 15 residues. The germline CDR1 and CDR2 sequences are MDHEN and SYDVKM. Trimming left V 7 bases short and J 1 base short, with 16 bases between.

This chain connects TRBV6-1 to TRBJ2-7; tentatively, D is TRBD1 or TRBD2 (5 bases each). V gave up 6 bases and J gave up 4 bases, with 13 bases separating them. Germline loops: CDR1 MNHNS, CDR2 SASEGT. The CDR3 extends over 13 amino acids. The CDR3 sequence: CASREGPVYEQYF. DNA of the CDR3: TGTGCCAGCAGAGAGGGACCAGTGTACGAGCAGTACTTC.

The rearrangement links TRBV10-1 to TRBJ2-1; D is possibly TRBD1 or TRBD2 (5 bases each). The length of the CDR3 is 14 residues. V gave up 9 bases and J gave up 8 bases, with 20 bases separating them. Germline CDR1 WNHNN, CDR2 SYGVQD (reference sequence). The CDR3 region is CASSLGVVGDEQFF. DNA for the CDR3: TGCGCCAGTTCGCTCGGGGTTGTAGGGGATGAGCAGTTCTTC.

The chain combines TRBV6-5 with TRBJ2-2; D gene ambiguous. The CDR3 length is 14 residues. CDR1 and CDR2 (germline): MNHEY, SVGAGI. With 5 bases removed from V and 7 bases from J, the gap between germline ends came to 14 bases. Written as DNA, the CDR3 is TGTGCCAGCAGTAGGCCCGGCCTAGGCGGGGAGCTGTTTTTT. Amino acids: CASSRPGLGGELFF.

The rearrangement joins TRBV5-1 to TRBJ2-1, with TRBD1 as a possible D gene (5 bases). V was cut by 4 bases and J by 7 bases, with 21 bases left in between. The CDR3 covers 16 residues. CDR1 SGHRS and CDR2 YFSETQ come from the germline V gene. CDR3 DNA: TGCGCCAGCAGCAAAGGGGATGACATCATCTCTAATGAGCAGTTCTTC. It yields the protein CASSKGDDIISNEQFF.

The V gene is TRBV15, the J gene TRBJ1-4; 11 nucleotides match TRBD1. From germline, CDR1 is LNHNV and CDR2 YYDKDF (reference sequence). The ends lost 3 bases at V and 7 bases at J; junction bases unmatched: 4. The CDR3 has 15 amino acids. CDR3 protein: CATSRAGTGGEKLFF. The CDR3 nucleotides read TGTGCCACCAGCAGGGCCGGGACAGGGGGTGAAAAACTGTTTTTT.

J is TRBJ1-2 and V is TRBV6-5; 7 bases agree with TRBD1. V was pared by 5 bases and J by 4 bases, with 7 bases of the junction left unmatched. Germline V gene sequence: CDR1 MNHEY, CDR2 SVGAGI. The CDR3 has 14 amino acids. The CDR3 region has the DNA TGTGCCAGCAGTCCGGGACAGACCATCTATGGCTACACCTTC. Residues: CASSPGQTIYGYTF.

The chain is built from TRBV7-2 and TRBJ1-1; perhaps TRBD1 as D (5 bases). Trimming removed 5 bases from V and 1 base from J, with 17 bases in between. Looked up from germline, CDR1 is SGHTA and CDR2 is FQGNSA. The CDR3 covers 16 residues. The CDR3, as DNA: TGTGCCAGCAGCCAAAATGGGGGGTTCTCGAACACTGAAGCTTTCTTT. This codes for CASSQNGGFSNTEAFF.